Listed below are T cell receptor beta chains from one sample, sequenced in a study of blood T cell repertoires in COVID-19. The repertoire was sequenced with immunoSEQ multiplex PCR; TCRdb's copy has only in-frame clones and lacks some. The sample has approximately 480,000 clones, 75% to 90% seen once. Sequencing input: PBMCs or T cells enriched from blood (not recorded which). Every receptor here comes from a young woman who had recovered from COVID-19. The CDR3 runs from the conserved cysteine through the conserved F or W. The order of the fields is J gene, D gene, V gene, clone size, CDR3 DNA, CDR3 protein. D genes are given only for firm matches. For some rows the clone size is stated as once, few or many, or as a class when expanded; others skip it.

j_gene: TRBJ1-6; d_gene: .; v_gene: TRBV2; abundance: .; CDR3nt: TGTGCCAGCAATAAGAACAGGCCAAATTCACCCCTCCACTTT; CDR3aa: CASNKNRPNSPLHF
j_gene: TRBJ1-1; d_gene: TRBD1; v_gene: TRBV2; abundance: .; CDR3nt: TGTGCCAGCAGTGAAGGGGACAGGGGGCCGGTGAACACTGAAGCTTTCTTT; CDR3aa: CASSEGDRGPVNTEAFF
j_gene: TRBJ1-2; d_gene: TRBD1; v_gene: TRBV24-1; abundance: .; CDR3nt: TGTGCCACCAGTGATTCGGACAGGATTGATGGCTACACCTTC; CDR3aa: CATSDSDRIDGYTF
j_gene: TRBJ2-1; d_gene: TRBD2; v_gene: TRBV3-1/TRBV3-2; abundance: .; CDR3nt: TGTGCCAGCAGCCTCCGGAGCGGGGGCAATGAGCAGTTCTTC; CDR3aa: CASSLRSGGNEQFF
j_gene: TRBJ2-1; d_gene: TRBD2; v_gene: TRBV2; abundance: .; CDR3nt: TGTGCCAGCAATCCGTTCGGGGGGAATGAGCAGTTCTTC; CDR3aa: CASNPFGGNEQFF
j_gene: TRBJ1-4; d_gene: .; v_gene: TRBV3-1/TRBV3-2; abundance: .; CDR3nt: TGTGCCAGCAGCTCCGGGACAACTAATGAAAAACTGTTTTTT; CDR3aa: CASSSGTTNEKLFF
j_gene: TRBJ2-3; d_gene: .; v_gene: TRBV5-1; abundance: .; CDR3nt: TGCGCCAGCAGCCAGGACCAGGGGTTGGATACGCAGTATTTT; CDR3aa: CASSQDQGLDTQYF
j_gene: TRBJ1-2; d_gene: TRBD1; v_gene: TRBV30; abundance: .; CDR3nt: TGTGCCTGGAGTCCCGACAGGGTCGGCTACACCTTC; CDR3aa: CAWSPDRVGYTF
j_gene: TRBJ1-6; d_gene: TRBD1; v_gene: TRBV28; abundance: once; CDR3nt: TGTGCCAGCAGTAGAGGACAGGGGTGGAGCGGGGCACCCCTCCACTTT; CDR3aa: CASSRGQGWSGAPLHF
j_gene: TRBJ1-6; d_gene: .; v_gene: TRBV19; abundance: .; CDR3nt: TGTGCCAGTAGTATTGGACACTGGGCTAATTCACCCCTCCACTTT; CDR3aa: CASSIGHWANSPLHF
j_gene: TRBJ1-2; d_gene: .; v_gene: TRBV6-5; abundance: .; CDR3nt: TGTGCCAGCAGAAAAGGGGTACGAGGCTACACCTTC; CDR3aa: CASRKGVRGYTF
j_gene: TRBJ1-1; d_gene: TRBD1; v_gene: TRBV11-2; abundance: .; CDR3nt: TGTGCCAGCAGCTCCTTGGGACAGGGGGGGACTGAAGCTTTCTTT; CDR3aa: CASSSLGQGGTEAFF
j_gene: TRBJ2-7; d_gene: TRBD1; v_gene: TRBV6-5; abundance: .; CDR3nt: TGTGCCAGCTTAGACCGGGACAGCTCCTACGAGCAGTACTTC; CDR3aa: CASLDRDSSYEQYF
j_gene: TRBJ1-6; d_gene: .; v_gene: TRBV11-3; abundance: .; CDR3nt: TGTGCCAGCAGCTTAGGTGGCAGGGGAGTCAGCTCCTATAATTCACCCCTCCACTTT; CDR3aa: CASSLGGRGVSSYNSPLHF
j_gene: TRBJ1-1; d_gene: .; v_gene: TRBV7-6; abundance: .; CDR3nt: TGTGCCAGCAGTCCAGCGGGGACTGAAGCTTTCTTT; CDR3aa: CASSPAGTEAFF